This entry lists 13 T cell receptor beta chains sequenced from one sample in a study of blood T cell repertoires in COVID-19. TCRdb's table, derived via immunoSEQ multiplex PCR, lists solely in-frame clones and lacks some. Of about 150,000 clones in the sample, roughly four fifths are singletons; the top ten hold 9.5% to 13%. Sequenced: peripheral blood. The source of these receptors is a woman aged 55-69 years with COVID-19, enrolled during active disease.

The V gene is TRBV7-2, the J gene TRBJ1-1; D is ambiguous. CDR3 size: 15 residues. Trimming took 5 bases from V and 4 from J, leaving 17 bases between them. CDR1 and CDR2 (germline): SGHTA, FQGNSA. As DNA, the CDR3 is TGTGCCAGCAGCGCCGGGCTCTTGGGGAGCACTGAAGCTTTCTTT. Translated: CASSAGLLGSTEAFF.

The V call is TRBV7-3, the J call TRBJ2-2; D may be TRBD1 (5 bases). V was clipped by 5 bases and J by 1 base, with 8 bases between them. The CDR3 sequence is 14 residues long. Germline CDR1 and CDR2: SGHTA and FQGTGA. The CDR3 DNA is TGTGCCAGCAGCCGCACAGGGAACACCGGGGAGCTGTTTTTT. The encoded protein is CASSRTGNTGELFF.

The sample holds one count of this clone. The chain has TRBV4-1 and TRBJ1-2; D perhaps matches TRBD1 (5 bases). The CDR3 runs to 14 residues. Trimming removed 4 bases at V and 8 bases at J, with 17 bases between. CDR1 and CDR2 from the germline V gene are MGHRA and YSYEKL. Here the CDR3 reads CASSRITGSQGYTF. CDR3 in DNA: TGCGCCAGCAGCCGAATCACAGGAAGTCAAGGCTACACCTTC.

The V call is TRBV9, the J call TRBJ2-1; TRBD1 matches 7 bases. Germline V gene data show CDR1 as SGDLS and CDR2 as YYNGEE. This CDR3 is built from 16 residues. J was trimmed by 0 bases and V by 0 bases; bases with no gene match: 3. The CDR3 spells CASSVGGQNSYNEQFF. The CDR3 bases are TGTGCCAGCAGCGTAGGGGGACAGAACTCCTACAATGAGCAGTTCTTC.

The genes are TRBV10-3 and TRBJ2-3; tentatively, D is TRBD2 (5 bases). The germline V gene encodes CDR1 ENHRY and CDR2 SYGVKD. With 8 bases removed from V and 2 bases from J, the gap between germline ends came to 14 bases. CDR3 length: 14 amino acids. CDR3 coding DNA: TGTGCCATCGGCTCCGGGGATAACACAGATACGCAGTATTTT. The encoded protein is CAIGSGDNTDTQYF.

The gene calls are TRBV19 and TRBJ1-5, with D tentatively TRBD1 (6 bases). CDR3 size: 14 residues. Trimming pared 3 bases from V and 5 bases from J, leaving 11 bases between. Germline V gives CDR1 LNHDA, CDR2 SQIVND (reference sequence). The CDR3 loop reads CASSMGAGDQPQHF. The DNA of the CDR3 is TGTGCCAGTAGTATGGGAGCAGGGGATCAGCCCCAGCATTTT.

The chain employs TRBV28 and TRBJ1-1; TRBD1 might be the D (5 bases). Germline V gene sequence: CDR1 MDHEN, CDR2 SYDVKM. The ends were cut back, 3 bases at V and 4 bases at J, with 12 bases in the middle. The length of the CDR3 is 14 residues. The CDR3 loop is CASSFGREGTEAFF. DNA for the CDR3: TGTGCCAGCAGTTTTGGCAGGGAAGGCACTGAAGCTTTCTTT.

The V gene is TRBV19, the J gene TRBJ2-4; 8 nucleotides align to TRBD2. V trimming: 5 bases; J trimming: 8 bases; junction bases outside the gene matches: 5. Germline lookup yields CDR1 LNHDA and CDR2 SQIVND (reference sequence). The CDR3 contains 13 residues. CDR3 bases: TGTGCCAGTAGTCCGGGGACTAGGGACATTCAGTACTTC. Its translation: CASSPGTRDIQYF.

V is TRBV27 and J is TRBJ2-3; D is uncertain. Trimming cost V 2 bases and J 6 bases, with 15 bases left between them. Germline CDR1 reads MNHEY; CDR2 reads SMNVEV (reference sequence). This CDR3 is built from 15 residues. The CDR3 coding sequence is TGTGCCAGCAGTTTACAGGCCCTCCCACGGGATACGCAGTATTTT. Amino acid sequence: CASSLQALPRDTQYF.

The rearrangement uses TRBV27 and TRBJ2-1; 7 nucleotides align to TRBD2. This CDR3 has 15 residues. Germline V lookup: CDR1 MNHEY, CDR2 SMNVEV (reference sequence). The V gene end was trimmed by 3 bases and the J gene end by 1 base; junction bases not matched to a gene: 3. This CDR3 is CASSLGRESYNEQFF. CDR3 nucleotide sequence: TGTGCCAGCAGTTTGGGGCGGGAGTCCTACAATGAGCAGTTCTTC.

The chain uses TRBV7-9 and TRBJ1-2; 11 nucleotides agree with TRBD1. The V segment lost 7 bases and the J segment 4 bases; nucleotides outside the gene matches: 14. Germline CDR1 and CDR2: SEHNR and FQNEAQ (reference sequence). The CDR3 totals 17 residues. CDR3 protein: CASTQRWGTGGSYGYTF. CDR3 DNA: TGTGCCAGCACCCAGAGGTGGGGGACAGGGGGGAGCTATGGCTACACCTTC.

This clone has a single count. The rearrangement links TRBV11-2 to TRBJ2-1; D might be TRBD1 (6 bases). Germline lookup yields CDR1 SGHAT and CDR2 FQNNGV. The CDR3 covers 15 residues. The V end was cut by 1 base, the J end by 8 bases, with 15 bases between. The DNA of the CDR3 is TGTGCCAGCAGCTTAGCCCATCAGGGGTTCGATGAGCAGTTCTTC. Amino acids: CASSLAHQGFDEQFF.

The genes are TRBV9 and TRBJ1-6; 10 bases are a match to TRBD1. V trimming: 4 bases; J trimming: 0 bases; junction bases outside the gene matches: 4. CDR3 length: 17 amino acids. Per germline, CDR1 SGDLS and CDR2 YYNGEE. The CDR3 region is CASSPRTGGSYNSPLHF. CDR3 DNA sequence: TGTGCCAGCAGCCCTCGGACAGGGGGCTCCTATAATTCACCCCTCCACTTT. The variable domain in full, with the rest retrieved from reference TRBV9 and TRBJ1-6, is DSGVTQTPKHLITATGQRVTLRCSPRSGDLSVYWYQQSLDQGLQFLIQYYNGEERAKGNILERFSAQQFPDLHSELNLSSLELGDSALYFCASSPRTGGSYNSPLHFGNGTRLTVT.